These 26 T cell receptor delta chains originate from one sample sequenced in a study of delta chains in infants with herpesvirus infections. Reverse transcription of PBMC RNA used primers specific for the gamma and delta chains. TCRdb reapplied CATT to the RT-PCR reads. The sample gives about 1,400 delta-chain clones, 6.9% of which show up once; about 9.1% is in the top ten. The input for sequencing was peripheral blood, taken at time point 1 of longitudinal follow-up. Receptors originate from a human donor who was a Ugandan infant, either HIV-exposed or HIV-unexposed (not recorded which).

Relative to its sample, this clone is large (0.1 to 1%). The rearrangement joins TRDV1 to TRDJ1; TRDD3 aligns across 11 bases. This CDR3 is 22 amino acids long. Germline CDR1 reads TSWWSYY; CDR2 reads QGS. The V gene end was trimmed by 1 base and the J gene end by 7 bases; junction bases not matched to a gene: 26. The CDR3 is CALGEQSFLRNLYWGIKAKLIF. The DNA of the CDR3 is TGTGCTCTTGGGGAACAATCCTTCCTACGAAACCTTTACTGGGGGATAAAGGCTAAACTCATCTTT.

As regards this clone: A far larger clone is just one base off, so this is likely a read error. Other nucleotide sequences in the sample specify the same CDR3. This chain links TRDV2 with TRDJ3, with 9 bases fitting TRDD3. TCRdb carries no J gene annotation; the J gene was assigned here by matching the DNA with germline. Germline V lookup: CDR1 GEAIGNYY, CDR2 EKD. The CDR3 spans 18 residues. The CDR3 DNA reads as TGTGCCTGTGACACCGGGGGATACAGCTCCTGGGATACCCGACAGATGTTTTTC. Translated: CACDTGGYSSWDTRQMFF.

About this clone: This may be a read error, as it is one base from a much larger clone. The chain has TRDV1 and TRDJ1; 11 nucleotides match TRDD3. With 1 base clipped from V and 3 bases from J, the junction kept 13 bases outside the gene matches. Germline V gene sequence: CDR1 TSWWSYY, CDR2 QGS. The CDR3 spans 19 residues. The CDR3 DNA is TGTGCTCTTGGGGAACCGGCCGCGTACTGGGGGATAAATGCCGATAAACTCATCTTT. Protein product: CALGEPAAYWGINADKLIF.

This clone was detected a few times. The chain carries TRDV1 and TRDJ1, with 8 bases matching TRDD3. CDR1 TSWWSYY and CDR2 QGS come from the germline V gene. V gave up 0 bases and J gave up 0 bases; unmatched junction bases: 15. This CDR3 is 20 amino acids long. The CDR3 region has the DNA TGTGCTCTTGGGGAACTTGCTACGTTTCGCTGGGGGAGTAACACCGATAAACTCATCTTT. It translates to CALGELATFRWGSNTDKLIF.

This clone counts as medium-sized. The chain carries TRDV1 and TRDJ1; perhaps TRDD3 as D (8 bases). Trimming stripped 2 bases from V and 0 bases from J, with 34 bases between. Germline V gives CDR1 TSWWSYY, CDR2 QGS. The CDR3 contains 23 residues. The CDR3 protein is CALGEEKFLPPYWGDPYTDKLIF. DNA for the CDR3: TGTGCTCTTGGGGAAGAAAAATTCCTACCCCCATACTGGGGGGACCCGTACACCGATAAACTCATCTTT.

Sample share makes this clone large (0.1 to 1%). The V gene is TRDV1, the J gene TRDJ1; 9 bases fit TRDD3. Per the germline V gene, CDR1 is TSWWSYY and CDR2 is QGS. Germline trimming cut 5 bases from V and 0 bases from J; bases unmatched to any gene: 34. The CDR3 length is 25 residues. The chain's CDR3 is CALGPSLPSLRLGPLGDPYTDKLIF. The CDR3 DNA reads TGTGCTCTTGGGCCTTCCCTGCCTTCCCTCAGACTGGGTCCACTGGGGGACCCGTACACCGATAAACTCATCTTT.

The chain joins TRDV1 to TRDJ1; D unresolved. Germline matching of the DNA provided the J gene here, since TCRdb leaves it blank. The V and J ends lost 5 bases and 1 base respectively, with 17 bases between them. This CDR3 region has 16 residues. Germline V lookup: CDR1 TSWWSYY, CDR2 QGS. CDR3 region: CALGLKSRTTTDKLIF. The CDR3, as DNA: TGTGCTCTTGGGCTTAAATCCAGGACCACCACCGATAAACTCATCTTT.

The gene calls are TRAV36/DV7 and TRDJ1; possible D gene TRDD2, 8 bases. The J gene, not given by TCRdb, was assigned here from a germline match of the nucleotide sequence. CDR3 size: 24 residues. Trimming took off 3 bases at V and 1 base at J, with 43 bases between the two ends. Germline V gives CDR1 VTNFRS, CDR2 LTSSGIE (reference sequence). The CDR3 nucleotides are TGTGCTGTGGCTCCCCGATATGCGGGTGGACTTCCTACGAGAGGGGGATGTAGCACCGATAAACTCATCTTT. Its translation: CAVAPRYAGGLPTRGGCSTDKLIF.

This clone was counted a few times. The chain recombines TRDV1 with TRDJ1; 11 positions agree with TRDD3. V was clipped by 3 bases and J by 0 bases; unmatched bases: 21. The CDR3 length is 22 residues. CDR1 and CDR2 from the germline V gene are TSWWSYY and QGS. The CDR3 loop is CALGDLTRPTGLGDNDTDKLIF. The CDR3 DNA follows: TGTGCTCTTGGGGACCTAACCCGGCCTACTGGACTGGGGGATAATGACACCGATAAACTCATCTTT.

Regarding this clone: This may be a read error, as it is one base from a much larger clone. The J gene is TRDJ1, the V gene TRDV3; 7 nucleotides match TRDD3. The germline CDR1 and CDR2 sequences are TVYSNPD and GDNSRS (reference sequence). The trim removed 1 base at V and 3 bases at J, leaving 23 bases unmatched. The CDR3 length is 19 residues. CDR3 protein: CAFTEDLGIWGLYADKLIF. DNA of the CDR3: TGTGCCTTTACCGAGGATCTTGGGATCTGGGGGTTGTACGCCGATAAACTCATCTTT.

As concerns this clone: A much larger clone is a single base away; this may be a read error. This chain connects TRDV1 to TRDJ1; tentatively, D is TRDD3 (5 bases). This CDR3 has 17 amino acids. The germline V gene has CDR1 TSWWSYY and CDR2 QGS. Deletions cut 0 bases from V and 8 bases from J, with 22 bases between. The CDR3 protein is CALGELDFLGPDEKLIF. The CDR3 region has the DNA TGTGCTCTTGGGGAACTAGACTTTCTGGGTCCGGACGAGAAACTCATCTTT.

About this clone itself: A read error is possible here, since a much larger clone lies one base away. The gene calls are TRDV2 and TRDJ1, with 9 bases lining up with TRDD3. Here the J gene came from matching the DNA to germline, since TCRdb omits it. Germline CDR1 GEAIGNYY, CDR2 EKD. CDR3 length: 15 amino acids. The CDR3 reads CASDSYWGNDDKLIF. The CDR3 DNA reads TGTGCCAGTGACTCTTACTGGGGGAATGACGATAAACTCATCTTT.

The chain is built from TRDV1 and TRDJ1, with D perhaps TRDD3 (6 bases). V dropped 6 bases and J dropped 1 base, with 18 bases sitting between them. The CDR3 length is 16 residues. Per the germline V gene, CDR1 is TSWWSYY and CDR2 is QGS. CDR3 sequence reads: CALGDGGGAPTDKLIF. As DNA, the CDR3 is TGTGCTCTTGGCGATGGTGGGGGCGCTCCCACCGATAAACTCATCTTT.

This clone was counted only a few times. The chain combines TRDV1 with TRDJ1; 9 bases are a match to TRDD3. The J gene is absent in TCRdb and was assigned here via DNA matching to germline. This CDR3 spans 21 amino acids. The trim removed 4 bases at V and 0 bases at J, leaving 21 bases unmatched. CDR1 is TSWWSYY, CDR2 QGS, per germline. CDR3 sequence: CALGATLFSRGILEYTDKLIF. CDR3 nucleotide sequence: TGTGCTCTTGGGGCGACCCTCTTCAGCCGGGGGATACTCGAGTACACCGATAAACTCATCTTT.

This clone is termed medium-sized. The chain links TRDV1 to TRDJ1; TRDD3 agrees at 8 bases. The CDR3 extends over 18 amino acids. V was clipped by 2 bases and J by 0 bases; unmatched bases: 11. Germline-derived CDR1 and CDR2 are TSWWSYY and QGS. CDR3 nucleotides: TGTGCTCTTGGGGAATCCCGTACTGGGGGGCTGTACACCGATAAACTCATCTTT. Residues: CALGESRTGGLYTDKLIF.

This clone qualifies as medium-sized. The V and J genes are TRDV1 and TRDJ1, with 7 bases that match TRDD3. The CDR3 sequence is 17 residues long. V was clipped by 0 bases and J by 5 bases; unmatched bases: 12. From germline, CDR1 is TSWWSYY and CDR2 QGS. CDR3 amino acids: CALGELADHLLGDKLIF. The CDR3 DNA follows: TGTGCTCTTGGGGAACTAGCCGACCACTTACTGGGGGATAAACTCATCTTT.

This clone is termed medium-sized. The chain links TRDV1 to TRDJ1; tentatively, D is TRDD2 (5 bases). V lost 3 bases to trimming and J lost 0 bases, with 14 bases between them. This CDR3 region has 16 residues. Germline CDR1 TSWWSYY, CDR2 QGS. CDR3 coding DNA: TGTGCTCTTGGGGACTTCCACACCCCGTACACCGATAAACTCATCTTT. Its translation: CALGDFHTPYTDKLIF.

By share, this clone ranks as large. Additional DNA sequences in this sample encode the identical CDR3. The chain links TRDV1 to TRDJ1; 12 bases agree with TRDD3. The CDR3 extends over 22 amino acids. The ends lost 0 bases at V and 0 bases at J; junction bases unmatched: 17. Germline CDR1 TSWWSYY, CDR2 QGS. The CDR3 region is CALGELEMGAGGYAGYTDKLIF. The CDR3 bases are TGTGCTCTTGGGGAACTAGAGATGGGTGCTGGGGGATACGCGGGGTACACCGATAAACTCATCTTT.

The rearrangement joins TRDV1 to TRDJ1, with a possible D match to TRDD2 (6 bases). This CDR3 has 18 amino acids. Germline loops: CDR1 TSWWSYY, CDR2 QGS. The V end was cut by 2 bases, the J end by 0 bases, with 19 bases between. CDR3 bases: TGTGCTCTTGGGGAAGTCTCCTTCCCCTCCTGTTACACCGATAAACTCATCTTT. Protein sequence: CALGEVSFPSCYTDKLIF.

The sample holds a few counts of this clone. The rearrangement links TRDV1 to TRDJ1, with TRDD2 identical over 9 bases. The J segment lost 2 bases and the V segment lost 0 bases, leaving 25 bases of the junction unmatched. CDR3 length: 23 residues. Per the germline V gene, CDR1 is TSWWSYY and CDR2 is QGS. The CDR3 is CALGELNPFLLGRGSPRTDKLIF. Written as DNA, the CDR3 is TGTGCTCTTGGGGAACTAAACCCCTTCCTACTAGGACGGGGGTCTCCGAGGACCGATAAACTCATCTTT.

This clone has just a few counts. The identical CDR3 is also encoded by other nucleotide sequences in the sample. The chain uses TRDV1 and TRDJ1, with D possibly matching TRDD3 (6 bases). Trimming left V 0 bases short and J 1 base short, with 39 bases between. CDR3 length: 25 amino acids. Germline lookup yields CDR1 TSWWSYY and CDR2 QGS. The CDR3 bases are TGTGCTCTTGGGGAACTAGAGACTACAGGGGGACTGGCCAGGAGTTTTATCGGGTTCACCGATAAACTCATCTTT. Translating gives CALGELETTGGLARSFIGFTDKLIF.

About this clone itself: A much larger clone lies one base from this, so it may be a read error. The V gene is TRAV38-2/DV8, the J gene TRDJ1; 11 nucleotides agree with TRDD3. The J gene was not available in TCRdb and was assigned here by matching the DNA to germline segments. The germline gives CDR1 TSESDYY, CDR2 QEAYKQQN. The CDR3 consists of 15 residues. V shed 10 bases and J 8 bases; nucleotides not matched to a gene: 16. CDR3 protein: CATSGGYAGWRKLIF. CDR3 nucleotides: TGTGCTACAAGTGGGGGATACGCCGGTTGGAGAAAACTCATCTTT.

This clone was seen only a few times. The chain uses TRDV1 and TRDJ1, with 7 bases that match TRDD3. V lost 3 bases, J lost 2 bases, and 6 bases stayed unmatched. Germline CDR1 TSWWSYY, CDR2 QGS. The CDR3 is 15 amino acids. For the CDR3, the DNA is TGTGCTCTTGGGGAGGTCCCGGGGGATACCGATAAACTCATCTTT. Its protein product is CALGEVPGDTDKLIF.

This clone turned up a few times. This chain links TRDV1 with TRDJ1; 8 bases are shared with TRDD3. The V gene's germline CDR1 is TSWWSYY and CDR2 QGS. The ends lost 3 bases at V and 0 bases at J; junction bases unmatched: 9. The CDR3 runs to 17 residues. CDR3 region: CALGDGYWGPYTDKLIF. The CDR3 DNA sequence: TGTGCTCTTGGGGATGGTTACTGGGGGCCCTACACCGATAAACTCATCTTT.

The table lists this clone with a few counts. This may stem from a read error, because a much larger clone lies one nucleotide away. V and J are TRDV1 and TRDJ1; tentatively, D is TRDD2 (5 bases). The CDR3 is made up of 17 amino acids. Germline V CDR1 and CDR2: TSWWSYY, QGS. The V end was cut by 0 bases, the J end by 6 bases, with 20 bases between. CDR3 DNA sequence: TGTGCTCTTGGGGAACTTACCCTAATCGGTCCTATACATAAACTCATCTTT. Translated: CALGELTLIGPIHKLIF.

Judged by abundance, this clone is medium-sized. The chain carries TRDV1 and TRDJ1; 8 positions agree with TRDD3. With 7 bases clipped from V and 0 bases from J, the junction kept 4 bases outside the gene matches. The CDR3 is 14 amino acids. The germline gives CDR1 TSWWSYY, CDR2 QGS. The DNA for the CDR3 is TGTGCTCTTGTTGGGGGATGGTACACCGATAAACTCATCTTT. Amino acid sequence: CALVGGWYTDKLIF.